This T cell receptor (beta chain) was captured in a study of T cells in localized non-small cell lung cancer. In regard to this clone: The antigen is not known.

Measured with immunoSEQ multiplex PCR; TCRdb has only the in-frame clones, and not every one. The sample records 20,000 or so clones, 90% being singletons. This CDR3 is built from 14 residues. Looked up from germline, CDR1 is GTSNPN and CDR2 is SVGIG (reference sequence). Trimming took off 5 bases at V and 5 bases at J, with 19 bases between the two ends. Overall study results and limits: There were a median 57 of the top 100 tumor clones appearing in adjacent lung. Maximal T cell clonality occurred in uninvolved adjacent lung, with tumor ranking below it. The tumor had only one region sequenced, so heterogeneity remains possible.

The chain carries TRBV30 and TRBJ2-7, with D possibly matching TRBD2 (6 bases). Sequences were derived from peripheral blood, sampled before any cancer treatment. This receptor was obtained from a woman aged 40 to 75 with stage I lung adenocarcinoma. The CDR3, as DNA: TGTGCCTGGGGATACGGAGGGGCAATGAACGAGCAGTACTTC. Its protein is CAWGYGGAMNEQYF.